The 10 T cell receptor beta chains below all came from one sample that was sequenced in a study of shared clonotypes between healthy human individuals. Data came from immunoSEQ multiplex PCR; TCRdb stores just in-frame clones and leaves some out. The table lists some 2,500,000 clones, around 90% of them singletons. Sequencing was done on a sample of naive CD4+ T cells from PBMCs. The subset denotes: CD45RA+ positively selected. These receptors all come from a man between 18 and 29 years old in good health. Some clones in this sample may be carry-over from other donors' samples.

V usage is TRBV5-6 and J usage is TRBJ2-2; 7 positions agree with TRBD1. CDR1 SGHDT and CDR2 YYEEEE come from the germline V gene. The V and J ends lost 3 bases and 4 bases, in that order; junction bases with no gene match: 3. The CDR3 runs to 14 residues. CDR3 sequence reads: CASSSTGSTGELFF. Written as DNA, the CDR3 is TGTGCCAGCAGCTCGACAGGGAGCACCGGGGAGCTGTTTTTT.

V is TRBV15 and J is TRBJ1-5, with TRBD1 matching over 7 bases. V gave up 5 bases and J gave up 0 bases; unmatched junction bases: 4. Germline CDR1 is LNHNV and CDR2 is YYDKDF (reference sequence). The CDR3 sequence is 15 residues long. DNA for the CDR3: TGTGCCACCAGCTGGGACAGATATAGCAATCAGCCCCAGCATTTT. Amino acid sequence: CATSWDRYSNQPQHF.

This clone was seen a handful of times. J is TRBJ2-1 and V is TRBV2; D is unclear. The V end was cut by 10 bases, the J end by 4 bases, with 11 bases between. The V gene's germline CDR1 is SNHLY and CDR2 FYNNEI. CDR3 length: 12 amino acids. CDR3 region: CAIKQRYNEQFF. The CDR3, as DNA: TGTGCCATAAAACAGAGGTACAATGAGCAGTTCTTC.

The genes are TRBV28 and TRBJ1-5; TRBD1 might be the D (5 bases). Germline-derived CDR1 and CDR2 are MDHEN and SYDVKM. This CDR3 has 15 residues. V lost 3 bases to trimming and J lost 9 bases, with 18 bases between them. The CDR3 spells CASSFQSQFGGPQHF. The CDR3 nucleotides read TGTGCCAGCAGTTTTCAGTCCCAATTCGGGGGGCCCCAGCATTTT.

This chain uses TRBV28 with TRBJ2-7; TRBD1 matches 9 bases. V trimming: 2 bases; J trimming: 2 bases; junction bases outside the gene matches: 7. The CDR3 spans 16 residues. Germline V gene sequence: CDR1 MDHEN, CDR2 SYDVKM. CDR3 nucleotides: TGTGCCAGCAGTTTAGTCTTAGGGACAGGGACCTACGAGCAGTACTTC. Protein: CASSLVLGTGTYEQYF. Full variable domain (outside the CDR3, taken from reference TRBV28 and TRBJ2-7): DVKVTQSSRYLVKRTGEKVFLECVQDMDHENMFWYRQDPGLGLRLIYFSYDVKMKEKGDIPEGYSVSREKKERFSLILESASTNQTSMYLCASSLVLGTGTYEQYFGPGTRLTVT.

The V gene is TRBV15, the J gene TRBJ2-3; TRBD2 matches 9 bases. The CDR3 sequence is 14 residues long. J was trimmed by 0 bases and V by 8 bases; bases with no gene match: 3. Per germline, CDR1 LNHNV and CDR2 YYDKDF (reference sequence). CDR3 DNA: TGTGCCACCGCTAGCGGGGCTAGCACAGATACGCAGTATTTT. Encoded protein: CATASGASTDTQYF.

The CDR3 region is CASSLNRDNSYEQYF. CDR3 nucleotide sequence: TGTGCCAGCAGTTTAAACCGGGACAACTCCTACGAGCAGTACTTC. V is TRBV28 and J is TRBJ2-7; tentatively, D is TRBD1 (6 bases). CDR3 length: 15 residues. V was shortened by 2 bases and J by 0 bases, with 11 bases between the two germline ends. Germline CDR1 reads MDHEN; CDR2 reads SYDVKM.

This clone was seen only once. The chain couples TRBV7-8 to TRBJ1-2, with a possible D match to TRBD1 (5 bases). The germline V and J ends were trimmed by 0 bases and 8 bases, with 13 bases remaining between them. CDR1 SGHVS and CDR2 FQNEAQ come from the germline V gene. CDR3 length equals 14 residues. The CDR3 protein is CASSLARNRIGYTF. The DNA for the CDR3 is TGTGCCAGCAGCTTAGCCAGAAACAGGATCGGCTACACCTTC.

The genes are TRBV4-3 and TRBJ2-7; D gene ambiguous. The CDR3 extends over 15 amino acids. Germline V gene lookup returns CDR1 LGHNA and CDR2 YSLEER. V gave up 4 bases and J gave up 0 bases, with 13 bases separating them. CDR3 DNA: TGCGCCAGCAGCCCCAGGCACGCTGTCTCCTACGAGCAGTACTTC. It codes for CASSPRHAVSYEQYF.

This chain connects TRBV6-5 to TRBJ1-2; maybe TRBD1 (5 bases). This CDR3 is 13 amino acids long. V was pared by 5 bases and J by 1 base, with 8 bases between. Per germline, CDR1 MNHEY and CDR2 SVGAGI. The CDR3 DNA follows: TGTGCCAGCAGTACGGGGGATAACTATGGCTACACCTTC. Protein sequence: CASSTGDNYGYTF.